These 10 T cell receptor beta chains originate from one sample sequenced in a study of cytomegalovirus exposure and HLA in healthy donors. This PCR relied on a set of 60 Vbeta primers and 13 Jbeta primers. Assay: immunoSEQ multiplex PCR; the TCRdb copy retains only in-frame clones and omits some. There are 85,000 to 130,000 clones in the sample; roughly 72% occur only once, and 5% to 6% lies in the top ten. The specimen was PBMCs. All receptors derive from a woman between 18 and 30 years old in good health and CMV-seropositive.

This clone showed up just a few times. This chain links TRBV2 with TRBJ2-7; TRBD1 aligns across 9 bases. Trimming took 3 bases from V and 4 from J; bases not matched to a gene: 7. The CDR3 has 15 residues. From germline, CDR1 is SNHLY and CDR2 FYNNEI. CDR3 in DNA: TGTGCCAGCAGTGAGGGACAGGGAGGTGCGTACGAGCAGTACTTC. It translates to CASSEGQGGAYEQYF. The full variable domain, completed using reference TRBV2 and TRBJ2-7, is EPEVTQTPSHQVTQMGQEVILRCVPISNHLYFYWYRQILGQKVEFLVSFYNNEISEKSEIFDDQFSVERPDGSNFTLKIRSTKLEDSAMYFCASSEGQGGAYEQYFGPGTRLTVT.

The V and J genes are TRBV28 and TRBJ2-3, with 7 bases identical to TRBD1. Germline loops: CDR1 MDHEN, CDR2 SYDVKM. CDR3 size: 13 residues. V lost 6 bases to trimming and J lost 4 bases; unmatched junction nucleotides: 4. The CDR3 DNA sequence: TGTGCCAGCAGATTACAGGGGTCAGATACGCAGTATTTT. Translated: CASRLQGSDTQYF.

The chain carries TRBV7-9 and TRBJ1-1; D perhaps matches TRBD1 (6 bases). V lost 1 base to trimming and J lost 3 bases, with 15 bases between them. Per the germline V gene, CDR1 is SEHNR and CDR2 is FQNEAQ (reference sequence). The CDR3 is made up of 16 amino acids. The CDR3 here is CASSLDAGEGYTEAFF. CDR3 nucleotides: TGTGCCAGCAGCTTAGATGCAGGGGAGGGGTACACTGAAGCTTTCTTT.

The rearrangement uses TRBV7-3 and TRBJ2-2; 8 nucleotides line up with TRBD1. The CDR3 loop spans 14 amino acids. Germline values: CDR1 SGHTA, CDR2 FQGTGA. J was trimmed by 6 bases and V by 5 bases; bases with no gene match: 5. The CDR3 DNA sequence: TGTGCCAGCAGCAGCAGGGGGCTATCCGGGGAGCTGTTTTTT. It translates to CASSSRGLSGELFF.

The chain is built from TRBV6-6 and TRBJ1-2; D may be TRBD1 (5 bases). Trimming removed 6 bases at V and 3 bases at J, with 11 bases between. The CDR3 consists of 13 residues. Germline CDR1 is MNHNY and CDR2 is SVGAGI (reference sequence). The CDR3 protein is CASSTQGDYGYTF. In nucleotides, the CDR3 is TGTGCCAGCAGCACCCAGGGTGACTATGGCTACACCTTC.

This chain links TRBV14 with TRBJ1-1; maybe TRBD1 (5 bases). CDR3 length: 15 residues. V lost 2 bases, J lost 1 base, and 11 bases lay in between. Germline V CDR1 and CDR2: SGHDN, FVKESK. CDR3 DNA sequence: TGTGCCAGCAGCCAACATATGGGGGGGAACACTGAAGCTTTCTTT. This translates into CASSQHMGGNTEAFF.

The genes are TRBV7-2 and TRBJ1-5; 9 positions match TRBD1. Trimming cost V 5 bases and J 11 bases; bases outside gene matches: 13. Per germline, CDR1 SGHTA and CDR2 FQGNSA. This CDR3 has 15 residues. CDR3 nucleotides: TGTGCCAGCAGCGAGACTCCGGGACAGGGTTCGACCCAGCATTTT. Translating gives CASSETPGQGSTQHF.

This clone was recorded once. The rearrangement uses TRBV6-1 and TRBJ1-1; 8 nucleotides align to TRBD1. The CDR3 runs to 12 residues. With V trimmed by 6 bases and J by 7 bases, 4 bases remained unmatched. The germline gives CDR1 MNHNS, CDR2 SASEGT. The CDR3 region has the DNA TGTGCCAGCAGAGGACAGGGTAGTGAAGCTTTCTTT. Translation gives CASRGQGSEAFF.

The V call is TRBV11-2, the J call TRBJ2-7; no definite D call. The CDR3 covers 13 residues. Trimming took 3 bases from V and 2 from J, leaving 8 bases between them. Per germline, CDR1 SGHAT and CDR2 FQNNGV. The CDR3 sequence is CASSFGGTYEQYF. The CDR3 DNA sequence: TGTGCCAGCAGCTTCGGCGGAACCTACGAGCAGTACTTC.

This CDR3 is CASSWTGRTTDTQYF. The CDR3 DNA reads as TGCGCCAGCAGCTGGACAGGGCGTACCACAGATACGCAGTATTTT. The chain joins TRBV5-1 to TRBJ2-3; 8 bases map to TRBD1. The CDR3 runs 15 residues. The J segment lost 2 bases and the V segment lost 3 bases, leaving 5 bases of the junction unmatched. In germline, CDR1 is SGHRS, CDR2 YFSETQ.